This T cell receptor beta chain was recorded in a study of PD-1 blockade in classical Hodgkin lymphoma. Germline CDR1 is KGHSH and CDR2 is LQKENI. V gave up 0 bases and J gave up 4 bases, with 6 bases separating them. CDR3 length: 13 amino acids. A note on this clone: Its matching antigen is unknown.

Assay: immunoSEQ multiplex PCR; the TCRdb copy retains only in-frame clones and omits some. The sample lists about 90,000 clones, over 90% occurring once. Study-wide findings and caveats: Initiation of nivolumab under 1 year after ASCT led to exclusion of patients.

With no exception, relapse followed autologous stem cell transplantation in all patients, and brentuximab vedotin exposure varied. J is TRBJ2-5 and V is TRBV18; perhaps TRBD1 as D (6 bases). Sequenced here: peripheral blood mononuclear cells (PBMCs), sampled before the second cycle of nivolumab. The TCR was taken from a human donor with classical Hodgkin lymphoma. The CDR3 is CASSPPGGETQYF. For the CDR3, the DNA is TGTGCCAGCTCACCACCAGGGGGAGAGACCCAGTACTTC.